The clone carrying this T cell receptor (beta chain) has just one count. The V gene lost 0 bases and the J gene lost 4 bases, with 9 bases spanning the gap. The CDR3 runs 14 residues. The germline gives CDR1 SGHDT, CDR2 YYEEEE. Reverse transcription used about 0.45 to 1 ug RNA and random hexamers. The TCR beta CDR3 was amplified by immunoSEQ multiplex PCR across 54 Vbeta, 13 Jbeta. TCRdb ran MiXCR on the immunoSEQ multiplex PCR reads and lists one entry per CDR3 protein. The sample shows roughly 88,000 distinct CDR3 sequences, about 96% of them seen only once. TEMRA cells were enriched by FACS, while CD8+ and CD4+ T cells were obtained through a negative isolation that was performed magnetically. This sample stems from a study of CD8 T cells in Susac syndrome. About the research overall: Patients with Susac syndrome were, at the time of blood collection, therapy-naive, maintained on corticosteroids, or maintained on intravenous immunoglobulin alone.

Input material: CD8+ T cells from PBMCs. The TCR originated in a human donor with Susac syndrome. The chain couples TRBV5-6 to TRBJ2-3; D call uncertain. The CDR3 protein is CASSLGASPDTQYF. The CDR3 DNA reads as TGTGCCAGCAGCTTGGGCGCAAGTCCAGATACGCAGTATTTT.